These 30 T cell receptor beta chains share one sample of origin, sequenced in a study of follicular helper T cells after annual influenza vaccination. As for time point: 2015-2016 season, 7 days after influenza vaccination. The repertoire was sequenced with immunoSEQ multiplex PCR; TCRdb's copy has only in-frame clones and lacks some. This table has 5,500 to 7,500 clones, around four fifths appearing once. This material consisted of CXCR5- memory CD4+ T cells sorted from blood, taken 7 days after influenza vaccination. The receptors come from an adult who received the influenza vaccine.

The chain is built from TRBV15 and TRBJ1-1; D not resolved. Germline values: CDR1 LNHNV, CDR2 YYDKDF (reference sequence). The CDR3 sequence is 14 residues long. V lost 1 base and J 4 bases, leaving 10 bases between the germline ends. This CDR3 reads CATSRGGMGTEAFF. As DNA, the CDR3 is TGTGCCACCAGCAGAGGTGGGATGGGCACTGAAGCTTTCTTT.

The V call is TRBV30, the J call TRBJ2-3; D remains ambiguous. Germline CDR1 GTSNPN, CDR2 SVGIG (reference sequence). V lost 8 bases and J lost 0, with 15 bases in between. The CDR3 runs 14 residues. The CDR3 sequence: CALWGGSSTDTQYF. The CDR3 DNA sequence: TGTGCCCTCTGGGGTGGTTCTAGCACAGATACGCAGTATTTT.

The chain is built from TRBV19 and TRBJ1-2; 7 bases agree with TRBD1. The V gene's germline CDR1 is LNHDA and CDR2 SQIVND (reference sequence). This CDR3 has 15 amino acids. V gave up 6 bases and J gave up 4 bases; unmatched junction bases: 11. CDR3: CASRTPDRLGYGYTF. For the CDR3, the DNA is TGTGCCAGTAGGACCCCGGACAGGTTGGGCTATGGCTACACCTTC. Looking up the rest from reference TRBV19 and TRBJ1-2 gives the full variable domain: DGGITQSPKYLFRKEGQNVTLSCEQNLNHDAMYWYRQDPGQGLRLIYYSQIVNDFQKGDIAEGYSVSREKKESFPLTVTSAQKNPTAFYLCASRTPDRLGYGYTFGSGTRLTVV.

A single count supports this clone. V and J are TRBV6-1 and TRBJ2-1; D remains ambiguous. Trimming removed 6 bases from V and 8 bases from J, with 17 bases in between. The germline V gene has CDR1 MNHNS and CDR2 SASEGT. The length of the CDR3 is 14 residues. This CDR3 is CASSLAFGWYEQFF. The CDR3 nucleotides read TGTGCCAGCAGCCTTGCGTTCGGGTGGTATGAGCAGTTCTTC.

This clone showed up just a few times. The V gene is TRBV2, the J gene TRBJ1-2; 8 nucleotides line up with TRBD1. Looked up from germline, CDR1 is SNHLY and CDR2 is FYNNEI. The CDR3 is 15 amino acids. V lost 6 bases and J lost 8; bases outside the gene matches: 14. The CDR3 DNA reads as TGTGCCAGCAGCGTGGGACAGGCTGCGCCGAAGGGCTACACCTTC. Its protein is CASSVGQAAPKGYTF.

This clone was detected once. The rearrangement links TRBV4-1 to TRBJ2-1; no definite D call. The CDR3 extends over 17 amino acids. Germline V gene lookup returns CDR1 MGHRA and CDR2 YSYEKL. V lost 0 bases to trimming and J lost 2 bases, with 14 bases between them. CDR3 in amino acids: CASSQDPMGTPYNEQFF. CDR3 nucleotides: TGCGCCAGCAGCCAAGATCCGATGGGCACACCCTACAATGAGCAGTTCTTC.

V gene TRBV12-5 combines with J gene TRBJ1-2; TRBD1 might be the D (5 bases). CDR3 length: 14 amino acids. Trimming pared 6 bases from V and 6 bases from J, leaving 17 bases between. Looked up from germline, CDR1 is LGHNT and CDR2 is FRNRAP. CDR3 residues: CASGKRVGVNGYTF. The CDR3 DNA reads as TGTGCTAGTGGGAAAAGGGTAGGGGTGAATGGCTACACCTTC.

This chain uses TRBV5-1 with TRBJ2-2; weak D call: TRBD1 (6 bases). The CDR3 runs 14 residues. V was trimmed by 5 bases and J by 4 bases, leaving 12 bases between them. Per the germline V gene, CDR1 is SGHRS and CDR2 is YFSETQ. CDR3 sequence (DNA): TGCGCCAGCAGTATGGACAGTTCCACCGGGGAGCTGTTTTTT. Translation gives CASSMDSSTGELFF.

This chain connects TRBV10-3 to TRBJ2-7, with TRBD2 as a possible D gene (5 bases). Germline V lookup: CDR1 ENHRY, CDR2 SYGVKD. The CDR3 totals 14 residues. The ends were cut back, 6 bases at V and 2 bases at J, with 14 bases in the middle. CDR3: CAIRRGPGTYEQYF. CDR3 DNA sequence: TGTGCCATCAGACGGGGTCCGGGGACCTACGAGCAGTACTTC.

The chain employs TRBV6-5 and TRBJ1-1; tentative D call: TRBD1 (6 bases). The CDR3 is 13 residues long. Germline CDR1 and CDR2: MNHEY and SVGAGI. V was cut by 6 bases and J by 1 base, with 9 bases left in between. The CDR3 protein is CASSRGANTEAFF. The CDR3 DNA reads TGTGCCAGCAGCCGGGGGGCGAACACTGAAGCTTTCTTT.

In this sample, this clone turned up a few times. J is TRBJ2-7 and V is TRBV5-1; D possibly corresponds to TRBD2 (6 bases). The ends were cut back, 3 bases at V and 7 bases at J, with 14 bases in the middle. The CDR3 loop spans 13 amino acids. Germline loops: CDR1 SGHRS, CDR2 YFSETQ. Written as DNA, the CDR3 is TGCGCCAGCAGCTCGGGACCTGCGGGAGAGCAGTACTTC. As protein: CASSSGPAGEQYF.

V usage is TRBV11-1 and J usage is TRBJ2-5; D not certain. The CDR3 is 12 residues long. Germline V gives CDR1 SGHAT, CDR2 FQDESV (reference sequence). Trimming removed 2 bases at V and 0 bases at J, with 1 base between. CDR3 protein: CASSLNQETQYF. The CDR3 nucleotides read TGTGCCAGCAGCTTAAACCAAGAGACCCAGTACTTC.

The genes are TRBV6-1 and TRBJ2-2; 11 bases map to TRBD2. This CDR3 is built from 15 residues. The germline gives CDR1 MNHNS, CDR2 SASEGT. V trimming: 8 bases; J trimming: 6 bases; junction bases outside the gene matches: 8. The CDR3 here is CASGTSGLGPGELFF. CDR3 nucleotides: TGTGCCAGCGGGACTAGCGGACTGGGGCCCGGGGAGCTGTTTTTT.

This sequence joins TRBV11-3 and TRBJ1-1, with D maybe TRBD1 (5 bases). With 1 base removed from V and 1 base from J, the gap between germline ends came to 10 bases. The CDR3 extends over 15 amino acids. Germline V gene lookup returns CDR1 SGHNT and CDR2 YENEEA. The CDR3 region is CASSLGQGRNTEAFF. CDR3 coding DNA: TGTGCCAGCAGCTTAGGGCAGGGTAGGAACACTGAAGCTTTCTTT.

This clone was seen once. V is TRBV10-3 and J is TRBJ1-4; no clear D. This CDR3 is built from 17 residues. V was trimmed by 2 bases and J by 2 bases, leaving 15 bases between them. Germline V gene data show CDR1 as ENHRY and CDR2 as SYGVKD. CDR3 DNA: TGTGCCATCAGTGAGAGGTTTGGTAGCGAGACTAATGAAAAACTGTTTTTT. It codes for CAISERFGSETNEKLFF.

V gene TRBV9 combines with J gene TRBJ2-5, with D possibly being TRBD2 (6 bases). Per the germline V gene, CDR1 is SGDLS and CDR2 is YYNGEE. With 4 bases removed from V and 2 bases from J, the gap between germline ends came to 12 bases. CDR3 length equals 14 residues. CDR3 loop: CASSPSAGQETQYF. The CDR3 DNA is TGTGCCAGCAGCCCCTCCGCGGGACAAGAGACCCAGTACTTC.

CDR3 sequence: CASSPSRGGQYF. In DNA form, the CDR3 reads TGTGCCAGCAGCCCCTCTAGAGGTGGGCAGTATTTT. The V call is TRBV6-5, the J call TRBJ2-3; D not certain. CDR3 length: 12 residues. Germline V gene lookup returns CDR1 MNHEY and CDR2 SVGAGI. Trimming took off 6 bases at V and 11 bases at J, with 15 bases between the two ends.

The chain recombines TRBV18 with TRBJ2-1, with unresolved D. Per the germline V gene, CDR1 is KGHSH and CDR2 is LQKENI. The V end lost 4 bases, the J end lost 0 bases, and 13 bases lay between the germline ends. The CDR3 is made up of 16 amino acids. The CDR3 DNA reads as TGTGCCAGCTCACTCCGGACGGCCAGCTCCTACAATGAGCAGTTCTTC. This translates into CASSLRTASSYNEQFF. The whole variable domain, remainder taken from reference TRBV18 and TRBJ2-1, is NAGVMQNPRHLVRRRGQEARLRCSPMKGHSHVYWYRQLPEEGLKFMVYLQKENIIDESGMPKERFSAEFPKEGPSILRIQQVVRGDSAAYFCASSLRTASSYNEQFFGPGTRLTVL.

V is TRBV5-1 and J is TRBJ2-7, with a possible D match to TRBD2 (6 bases). V gave up 0 bases and J gave up 0 bases, with 13 bases separating them. Germline CDR1 is SGHRS and CDR2 is YFSETQ. The CDR3 extends over 16 amino acids. The CDR3 DNA follows: TGCGCCAGCAGCTTGGTGGTAGCGGTGAGCTCCTACGAGCAGTACTTC. Translation gives CASSLVVAVSSYEQYF.

The chain carries TRBV6-1 and TRBJ2-2; perhaps TRBD2 as D (6 bases). V dropped 6 bases and J dropped 5 bases, with 10 bases sitting between them. Germline CDR1 reads MNHNS; CDR2 reads SASEGT. The CDR3 consists of 13 residues. CDR3 nucleotide sequence: TGTGCCAGCAGGCCTAGCGCAACCGGGGAGCTGTTTTTT. Translation gives CASRPSATGELFF.

This chain uses TRBV10-3 with TRBJ2-7; a weak D match, TRBD2 (5 bases). Between the trimmed V and J ends, which lost 8 bases and 0 bases, there was a span of 11 bases. CDR3 size: 13 residues. The germline V gene has CDR1 ENHRY and CDR2 SYGVKD. CDR3 region: CAIGSAVSYEQYF. The CDR3 bases are TGTGCCATCGGGTCAGCGGTCTCCTACGAGCAGTACTTC.

The chain combines TRBV6-1 with TRBJ2-2, with 8 bases aligning to TRBD1. Germline V lookup: CDR1 MNHNS, CDR2 SASEGT. The V segment lost 3 bases and the J segment 4 bases; nucleotides outside the gene matches: 7. This CDR3 spans 16 amino acids. The CDR3 nucleotides are TGTGCCAGCAGTGAGCCAGGGGGCGCGTCCACCGGGGAGCTGTTTTTT. Translated: CASSEPGGASTGELFF.

This chain links TRBV30 with TRBJ2-1, with 8 bases identical to TRBD2. Unmatched junction bases numbered 7, after V lost 3 bases and J lost 6 bases. Germline V CDR1 and CDR2: GTSNPN, SVGIG (reference sequence). CDR3 length equals 14 residues. CDR3 DNA: TGTGCCTGGAGATATCCCGGGACTAGCAATGAGCAGTTCTTC. Residues: CAWRYPGTSNEQFF. Looking up the rest from reference TRBV30 and TRBJ2-1 gives the full variable domain: SQTIHQWPATLVQPVGSPLSLECTVEGTSNPNLYWYRQAAGRGLQLLFYSVGIGQISSEVPQNLSASRPQDRQFILSSKKLLLSDSGFYLCAWRYPGTSNEQFFGPGTRLTVL.

This chain joins TRBV30 and TRBJ2-1, with a weak D call TRBD2 (6 bases). V was trimmed by 5 bases and J by 6 bases, leaving 11 bases between them. Germline loops: CDR1 GTSNPN, CDR2 SVGIG (reference sequence). The CDR3 runs to 12 residues. The CDR3 loop reads CAWRRGGNEQFF. The CDR3 nucleotides are TGTGCCTGGCGGAGGGGAGGCAATGAGCAGTTCTTC.

V is TRBV19 and J is TRBJ2-7, with TRBD1 identical over 7 bases. In germline, CDR1 is LNHDA, CDR2 SQIVND (reference sequence). J was trimmed by 3 bases and V by 3 bases; bases with no gene match: 8. This CDR3 is 15 amino acids long. The CDR3 sequence: CASSIGTDPLYEQYF. The CDR3 DNA reads TGTGCCAGTAGTATTGGGACAGACCCCCTCTACGAGCAGTACTTC.

The chain has TRBV5-1 and TRBJ2-7, with TRBD2 matching over 11 bases. There are 16 residues in the CDR3. Losses at the gene ends were 2 bases for V and 6 bases for J; bases not matched to a gene: 10. CDR1 is SGHRS and CDR2 is YFSETQ in the germline V gene. CDR3 residues: CASSLPLTSGEGEQYF. CDR3 bases: TGCGCCAGCAGCTTACCACTGACTAGCGGGGAGGGCGAGCAGTACTTC.

V usage is TRBV30 and J usage is TRBJ2-1; no clear D. The V and J ends lost 4 bases and 3 bases respectively, with 7 bases between them. The CDR3 is 12 amino acids. Germline CDR1 and CDR2: GTSNPN and SVGIG (reference sequence). CDR3: CAWTGNYNEQFF. In nucleotides, the CDR3 is TGTGCCTGGACTGGGAACTACAATGAGCAGTTCTTC. Looking up the rest from reference TRBV30 and TRBJ2-1 gives the full variable domain: SQTIHQWPATLVQPVGSPLSLECTVEGTSNPNLYWYRQAAGRGLQLLFYSVGIGQISSEVPQNLSASRPQDRQFILSSKKLLLSDSGFYLCAWTGNYNEQFFGPGTRLTVL.

The rearrangement uses TRBV11-2 and TRBJ1-2, with D possibly being TRBD1 (6 bases). The germline gives CDR1 SGHAT, CDR2 FQNNGV. The CDR3 length is 17 residues. V gave up 4 bases and J gave up 0 bases, with 18 bases separating them. The CDR3, as DNA: TGTGCCAGCAGCTCCCAGGGCAGGGGACCCTCTAACTATGGCTACACCTTC. This translates into CASSSQGRGPSNYGYTF.

The rearrangement joins TRBV5-6 to TRBJ2-6; D unclear. V lost 5 bases, J lost 0 bases, and 6 bases lay in between. The CDR3 covers 14 residues. Germline-derived CDR1 and CDR2 are SGHDT and YYEEEE. This CDR3 reads CASSRSSGANVLTF. DNA of the CDR3: TGTGCCAGCAGTCGGAGCTCTGGGGCCAACGTCCTGACTTTC.

V gene TRBV6-1 combines with J gene TRBJ1-2; weak D call: TRBD1 (6 bases). Trimming stripped 4 bases from V and 7 bases from J, with 10 bases between. This CDR3 spans 12 amino acids. CDR1 MNHNS and CDR2 SASEGT come from the germline V gene. CDR3 protein: CASSAQGSGYTF. The CDR3 DNA sequence: TGTGCCAGCAGTGCACAGGGCTCTGGCTACACCTTC.